Shown below are 14 T cell receptor beta chains from a single sample sequenced in a study of blood T cells in healthy people across ages. The second PCR ran roughly 6 to 11 cycles with a sample-barcoded 5' primer and J-beta primers. TCRdb independently ran MiXCR on the 5' RACE reads; one entry per CDR3 protein. The table has roughly 1,300,000 distinct CDR3 sequences, around 59% seen once. Material: blood. All receptors derive from a man aged 18 to 30 in good health.

The CDR3, as DNA: TGTGCCAGCGAGACTTCGGGGACCCAGTACTTC. Translating it yields CASETSGTQYF. The V gene is TRBV6-5, the J gene TRBJ2-5, with no clear D. CDR3 length: 11 residues. Trimming removed 8 bases from V and 7 bases from J, with 11 bases in between. CDR1 is MNHEY, CDR2 SVGAGI, per germline.

V usage is TRBV12-3 or TRBV12-4 and J usage is TRBJ2-2; D not resolved. CDR3 size: 14 residues. V lost 1 base, J lost 7 bases, and 10 bases lay in between. The CDR3 loop is CASSLETTNGELFF. The CDR3 DNA reads TGTGCCAGCAGTTTAGAGACGACGAACGGGGAGCTGTTTTTT.

V is TRBV20-1 and J is TRBJ2-7; 8 bases line up with TRBD2. The length of the CDR3 is 15 residues. Germline CDR1 and CDR2: DFQATT and SNEGSKA (reference sequence). Trimming removed 5 bases from V and 2 bases from J; junction bases left unmatched: 11. This CDR3 reads CSARGLAGTAYEQYF. The CDR3 nucleotides are TGCAGTGCTCGAGGCCTAGCGGGCACAGCCTACGAGCAGTACTTC.

The V and J genes are TRBV20-1 and TRBJ2-5; D is possibly TRBD2 (7 bases). The germline V gene has CDR1 DFQATT and CDR2 SNEGSKA (reference sequence). Trimming took 2 bases from V and 5 from J, leaving 21 bases between them. CDR3 length: 16 amino acids. The CDR3: CSARSPWGGFSETQYF. As DNA, the CDR3 is TGCAGTGCTAGATCTCCGTGGGGGGGCTTTTCGGAGACCCAGTACTTC.

The chain links TRBV7-9 to TRBJ1-2; no clear D gene. Germline CDR1 is SEHNR and CDR2 is FQNEAQ (reference sequence). The V end was cut by 6 bases, the J end by 3 bases, with 11 bases between. The CDR3 has 13 residues. The CDR3 nucleotides are TGTGCCAGCAGTCCGCCGAGGGACTATGGCTACACCTTC. Its protein is CASSPPRDYGYTF. The whole variable domain, filled in from reference TRBV7-9 and TRBJ1-2, reads DTGVSQNPRHKITKRGQNVTFRCDPISEHNRLYWYRQTLGQGPEFLTYFQNEAQLEKSRLLSDRFSAERPKGSFSTLEIQRTEQGDSAMYLCASSPPRDYGYTFGSGTRLTVV.

V gene TRBV6-9 combines with J gene TRBJ2-2; 11 positions match TRBD2. V lost 6 bases and J lost 0; bases outside the gene matches: 6. Germline V gene data show CDR1 as MNHGY and CDR2 as SVAAGI. This CDR3 is 17 amino acids long. The CDR3 DNA is TGTGCCAGCAGAATAACTAGCGGGAGCGCGAACACCGGGGAGCTGTTTTTT. Translation gives CASRITSGSANTGELFF.

This clonotype showed up just a few times. The CDR3 sequence is CSVENDRDRELYEQFF. The CDR3 nucleotides read TGCAGCGTTGAAAACGACCGGGACAGGGAGTTATATGAGCAGTTCTTC. The chain joins TRBV29-1 to TRBJ2-1; 9 bases are a match to TRBD1. Germline-derived CDR1 and CDR2 are SQVTM and ANQGSEA. Germline trimming cut 2 bases from V and 8 bases from J; bases unmatched to any gene: 13. The CDR3 spans 16 residues.

This clonotype has more than one count but fewer than ten. J is TRBJ1-4 and V is TRBV7-9; 9 bases fit TRBD1. V lost 3 bases and J lost 5; bases outside the gene matches: 7. Germline V gives CDR1 SEHNR, CDR2 FQNEAQ (reference sequence). CDR3 length: 16 residues. The CDR3 DNA reads TGTGCCAGCAGCTTCCGGGACAGGGATCCCAATGAAAAACTGTTTTTT. Amino acid sequence: CASSFRDRDPNEKLFF.

J is TRBJ2-3 and V is TRBV27; 12 nucleotides match TRBD2. Germline V lookup: CDR1 MNHEY, CDR2 SMNVEV (reference sequence). This CDR3 is built from 16 residues. Losses at the gene ends were 5 bases for V and 4 bases for J; bases not matched to a gene: 7. The CDR3 sequence is CASSMTSGRPPDTQYF. In DNA form, the CDR3 reads TGTGCCAGCAGTATGACTAGCGGGAGACCCCCAGATACGCAGTATTTT.

The chain recombines TRBV5-1 with TRBJ1-4, with D perhaps matching TRBD1 (6 bases). Trimming took 6 bases from V and 4 from J, leaving 16 bases between them. This CDR3 has 15 residues. Germline assignment: CDR1 SGHRS and CDR2 YFSETQ. The CDR3 is CASTPSGQRNEKLFF. The CDR3 nucleotides are TGCGCCAGCACTCCCTCAGGACAGCGTAATGAAAAACTGTTTTTT.

This chain uses TRBV25-1 with TRBJ2-5, with D unclear. Germline V gene sequence: CDR1 MGHDK, CDR2 SYGVNS. The CDR3 consists of 16 residues. Trimming shortened V by 2 bases and J by 5 bases, and 18 bases separated the two germline ends. The chain's CDR3 is CASSEGERAKRETQYF. Here the CDR3 DNA reads TGTGCCAGCAGTGAAGGGGAAAGGGCGAAAAGGGAGACCCAGTACTTC.

V usage is TRBV6-1 and J usage is TRBJ2-7; 9 bases line up with TRBD1. The CDR3 extends over 15 amino acids. CDR1 is MNHNS, CDR2 SASEGT, per germline. V lost 4 bases and J lost 5; bases outside the gene matches: 9. In DNA form, the CDR3 reads TGTGCCAGCAGTGCAACCGGGACAGGGAGCCACGAGCAGTACTTC. Its translation: CASSATGTGSHEQYF.

The chain uses TRBV12-3 or TRBV12-4 and TRBJ1-2; D is possibly TRBD1 (6 bases). V was clipped by 7 bases and J by 4 bases, with 19 bases between them. The CDR3 contains 15 residues. CDR3 in amino acids: CASNPPGHRVYGYTF. CDR3 coding DNA: TGTGCCAGCAACCCCCCGGGACACAGAGTCTATGGCTACACCTTC.

V and J are TRBV4-1 and TRBJ2-3; TRBD1 agrees at 9 bases. The CDR3 consists of 15 residues. The germline CDR1 and CDR2 sequences are MGHRA and YSYEKL. Trimming took 5 bases from V and 5 from J; bases not matched to a gene: 8. The CDR3 sequence is CASSGQGTRVDTQYF. CDR3 in DNA: TGCGCCAGCAGCGGACAGGGGACGAGGGTAGATACGCAGTATTTT.